The sequence of this TCR beta chain was determined in a study of T cell responses to AZD1222 COVID-19 vaccine. CDR1 is MDHEN and CDR2 is SYDVKM in the germline V gene. Trimming cost V 7 bases and J 8 bases, with 17 bases left between them. The CDR3 runs to 13 residues. Generated by immunoSEQ multiplex PCR, the TCRdb table keeps only in-frame clones and is missing some. The sample holds about 93,000 clones; around 87% are singletons and the top ten take less than 3%. Sample: peripheral blood, taken 28 days after the second AZD1222 dose. The clonotype originates from an adult who received the AZD1222 COVID-19 vaccine. The chain uses TRBV28 and TRBJ1-2, with D possibly matching TRBD1 (5 bases). CDR3 nucleotides: TGTGCCAGCACCTCAGGGAGAGGCGAGGGCTACACCTTC. It specifies CASTSGRGEGYTF.